This T cell receptor beta chain originates from a study of long-term antiretroviral therapy in people with HIV. Treatment for all HIV-infected participants took place in the United States. Runs used v3.0 of the immunoSEQ assay and were done at survey level. Produced via immunoSEQ multiplex PCR; TCRdb's table is partial and in-frame only. The data show nearly 50,000 clones, around 80% seen once. The V gene end was trimmed by 9 bases and the J gene end by 5 bases; junction bases not matched to a gene: 15. Germline V gives CDR1 MNHEY, CDR2 SMNVEV (reference sequence). This CDR3 region has 15 residues. Comment on this clone: Its antigen remains unidentified.

Study conclusions and caveats: After ART, diversity increased yet remained lower than transplant donor controls. Adherence to ART, viral resistance and therapy changes lacked any data.

The material was unsorted PBMCs, obtained 0.8 years after starting antiretroviral therapy. This receptor was obtained from a woman aged 18-35 years with HIV. J is TRBJ2-5 and V is TRBV27; 7 positions agree with TRBD2. The CDR3 DNA follows: TGTGCCAGTGCCGACTCAAGCAGGGAGGGGGAGACCCAGTACTTC. Translated, it gives CASADSSREGETQYF.